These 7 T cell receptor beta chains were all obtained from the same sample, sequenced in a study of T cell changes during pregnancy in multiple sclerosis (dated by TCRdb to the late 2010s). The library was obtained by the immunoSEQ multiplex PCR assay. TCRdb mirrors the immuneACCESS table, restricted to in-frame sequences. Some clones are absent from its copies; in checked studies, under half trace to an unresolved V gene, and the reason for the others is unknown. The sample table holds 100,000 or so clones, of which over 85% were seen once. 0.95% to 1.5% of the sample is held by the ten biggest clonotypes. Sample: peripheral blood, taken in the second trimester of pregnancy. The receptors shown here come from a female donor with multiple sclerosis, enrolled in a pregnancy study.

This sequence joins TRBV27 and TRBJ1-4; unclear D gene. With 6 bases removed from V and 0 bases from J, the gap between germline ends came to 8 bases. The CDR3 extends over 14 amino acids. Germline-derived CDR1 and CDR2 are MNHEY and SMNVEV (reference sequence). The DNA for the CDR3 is TGTGCCAGCAGCCCTTTAGCAACTAATGAAAAACTGTTTTTT. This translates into CASSPLATNEKLFF.

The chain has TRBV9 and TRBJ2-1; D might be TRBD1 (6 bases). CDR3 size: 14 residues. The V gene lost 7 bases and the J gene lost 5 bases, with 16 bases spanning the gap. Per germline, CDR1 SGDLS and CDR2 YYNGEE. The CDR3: CASAQGQGNNEQFF. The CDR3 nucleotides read TGTGCCAGCGCCCAGGGACAAGGGAACAATGAGCAGTTCTTC.

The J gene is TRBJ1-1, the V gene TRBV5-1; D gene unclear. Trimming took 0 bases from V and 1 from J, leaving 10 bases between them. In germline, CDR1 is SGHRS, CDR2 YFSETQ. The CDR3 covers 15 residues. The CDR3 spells CASSLEHGRNTEAFF. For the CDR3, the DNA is TGCGCCAGCAGCTTGGAGCACGGGAGGAACACTGAAGCTTTCTTT.

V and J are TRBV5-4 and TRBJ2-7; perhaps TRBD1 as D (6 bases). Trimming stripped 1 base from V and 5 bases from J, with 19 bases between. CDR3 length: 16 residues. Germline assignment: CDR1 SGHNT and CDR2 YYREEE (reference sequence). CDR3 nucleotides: TGTGCCAGCAGCTTGAGACGGGCAGGGGCCATCCACGAGCAGTACTTC. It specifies CASSLRRAGAIHEQYF.

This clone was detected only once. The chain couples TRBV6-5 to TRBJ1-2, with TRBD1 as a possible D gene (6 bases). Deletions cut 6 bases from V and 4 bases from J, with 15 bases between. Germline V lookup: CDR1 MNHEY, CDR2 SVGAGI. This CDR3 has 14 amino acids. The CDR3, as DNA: TGTGCCAGCAGCACGCGGGGGCAGGTCTATGGCTACACCTTC. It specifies CASSTRGQVYGYTF.

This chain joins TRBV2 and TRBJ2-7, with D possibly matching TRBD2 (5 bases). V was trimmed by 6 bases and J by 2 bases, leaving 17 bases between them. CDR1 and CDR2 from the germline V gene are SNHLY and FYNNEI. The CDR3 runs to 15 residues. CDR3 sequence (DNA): TGTGCCAGCAGAATAACGGCGGGTCGCACCTACGAGCAGTACTTC. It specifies CASRITAGRTYEQYF.

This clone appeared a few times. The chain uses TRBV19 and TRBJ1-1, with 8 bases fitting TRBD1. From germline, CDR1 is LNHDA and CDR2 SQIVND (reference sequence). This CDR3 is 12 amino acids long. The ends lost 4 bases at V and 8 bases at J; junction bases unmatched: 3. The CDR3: CASSKDRGEAFF. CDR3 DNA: TGTGCCAGTAGTAAAGACAGGGGAGAAGCTTTCTTT. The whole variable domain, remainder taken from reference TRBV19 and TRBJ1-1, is DGGITQSPKYLFRKEGQNVTLSCEQNLNHDAMYWYRQDPGQGLRLIYYSQIVNDFQKGDIAEGYSVSREKKESFPLTVTSAQKNPTAFYLCASSKDRGEAFFGQGTRLTVV.